These T cell receptor beta chains were read from a single sample in a study of CD8 T cells in ankylosing spondylitis. MiXCR was run by TCRdb on the 5' RACE reads, yielding one entry per CDR3 protein. The top ten hold over 12% of the sample, which has under 200,000 distinct CDR3 sequences, roughly 10% seen once. The sample consisted of blood, either unsorted or a sorted T cell fraction (not recorded which). Receptors originate from a female donor with ankylosing spondylitis or in good health (not recorded which). CDR3s include the opening cysteine and the closing phenylalanine or tryptophan. D genes are given only for firm matches. Size is stated for part of the rows, as once, few or many counts, or as a class when the clone is expanded.

v_call	d_call	clone_size	j_call	cdr3_nt	cdr3_aa
TRBV20-1	.	few	TRBJ2-7	TGCAGTGCTAGGGCTCAGGGAGACTACGAGCAGTACTTC	CSARAQGDYEQYF
TRBV20-1	TRBD2	many	TRBJ2-7	TGCAGTGCTATTCCAGGACTAGCGGAGAACTACGAGCAGTACTTC	CSAIPGLAENYEQYF
TRBV15	.	many	TRBJ2-3	TGTGCCACCAGCAGGGAGGAGGACACAGATACGCAGTATTTT	CATSREEDTDTQYF
TRBV6-1	.	many	TRBJ2-7	TGTGCCAGCAGCGCTGGCCGGACCTACGAGCAGTACTTC	CASSAGRTYEQYF
TRBV30	.	.	TRBJ1-1	TGTGCCTGGAGTGAGGCCACTGAAGCTTTCTTT	CAWSEATEAFF
TRBV25-1	TRBD1	many	TRBJ2-7	TGTGCCAGCAGTGAAACTAGGGGGAGACAGGGACAATCCTACGAGCAGTACTTC	CASSETRGRQGQSYEQYF
TRBV5-6	.	.	TRBJ2-7	TGTGCCAGCAGCCCCGGGCTAGCGTGGTACGAGCAGTACTTC	CASSPGLAWYEQYF
TRBV7-9	TRBD1	.	TRBJ2-7	TGTGCCAGCAGCCGGGACAGGGGAGGCGAGCAGTACTTC	CASSRDRGGEQYF
TRBV20-1	TRBD2	many	TRBJ2-1	TGCAGTGCTAGCGGGAGGGTTTACAATGAGCAGTTCTTC	CSASGRVYNEQFF
TRBV24-1	TRBD2	few	TRBJ2-1	TGTGCCACCAGTGAAGGGCTAGCGGGGTACAATGAGCAGTTCTTC	CATSEGLAGYNEQFF
TRBV7-2	TRBD2	.	TRBJ2-1	TGTGCCAGCAGCTTAAGCCGGACTAGCGGGAGGGGGTATGAGCAGTTCTTC	CASSLSRTSGRGYEQFF
TRBV4-3	.	many	TRBJ1-2	TGCGCCAGCAGCCAAGATTGGGGGTCTAATGGCTACACCTTC	CASSQDWGSNGYTF
TRBV28	.	many	TRBJ2-7	TGTGCCAGCAGTTTAGTCAGGACACAGAGTCCCGAGCAGTACTTC	CASSLVRTQSPEQYF
TRBV7-2	.	few	TRBJ2-5	TGTGCCAGCAGGGACACTGGGGCGGTGTACCAAGAGACCCAGTACTTC	CASRDTGAVYQETQYF
TRBV15	.	.	TRBJ2-1	TGTGCCACCACTCATGGCATCTCCTACAATGAGCAGTTCTTC	CATTHGISYNEQFF
TRBV12-3/TRBV12-4	.	many	TRBJ1-1	TGTGCCAGCAGTTTGTCCGGCGAAGCTTTCTTT	CASSLSGEAFF
TRBV6-5	.	few	TRBJ2-7	TGTGCCAGCAGTTCATTCTCCTACGAGCAGTACTTC	CASSSFSYEQYF
TRBV9	TRBD1	.	TRBJ1-2	TGTGCCAGCTCTCCCGGGACAGTTTCTTCGTATGGCTACACCTTC	CASSPGTVSSYGYTF
TRBV20-1	.	.	TRBJ2-1	TGCAGTGCTAGACCCCGAAGAAACAATGAGCAGTTCTTC	CSARPRRNNEQFF
TRBV27	.	.	TRBJ2-1	TGTGCCAGCAGTTTAGGGTCAACGGCTGAGCAGTTCTTC	CASSLGSTAEQFF
TRBV20-1	.	.	TRBJ2-2	TGCAGTGCTAGAGATTTGAGACTAGGCACCGGGGAGCTGTTTTTT	CSARDLRLGTGELFF
TRBV7-6	TRBD2	few	TRBJ2-1	TGTGCCAGCAGCCTCGGACTAGCGGGAGCTTATGAGCAGTTCTTC	CASSLGLAGAYEQFF
TRBV30	.	.	TRBJ2-5	TGTGCCTGGACCCTAAACTCCGGGGCTGGTGAGACCCAGTACTTC	CAWTLNSGAGETQYF
TRBV27	.	.	TRBJ2-6	TGTGCCAGCAGTCGCGGGGCGAGGGGGGCCAACGTCCTGACTTTC	CASSRGARGANVLTF
TRBV18	.	.	TRBJ2-7	TGTGCCAGCTCACCACCGATGGGTCCCGAGCAGTACTTC	CASSPPMGPEQYF
TRBV5-8	TRBD2	.	TRBJ2-1	TGTGCCAGCAGCTTGGGTAGCGGGATGGGAAATGAGCAGTTCTTC	CASSLGSGMGNEQFF
TRBV15	.	many	TRBJ1-5	TGTGCCACCAGCAGAGTCGGAAGCAGCAATCAGCCCCAGCATTTT	CATSRVGSSNQPQHF
TRBV7-8	.	many	TRBJ2-1	TGTGCCAGCAGCCTGGGGCGGGCGGCTAGGAATGAGCAGTTCTTC	CASSLGRAARNEQFF
TRBV6-5	.	.	TRBJ2-5	TGTGCCAGCAGTTACTCCCGGGACCATCCCCGCGAGACCCAGTACTTC	CASSYSRDHPRETQYF
TRBV6-2/TRBV6-3	TRBD1	few	TRBJ2-7	TGTGCCAGCAGTTACCGGCGGGACAGGCACTACGAGCAGTACTTC	CASSYRRDRHYEQYF
TRBV6-5	TRBD1	few	TRBJ2-5	TGTGCCAGCGGTTGGACAGGCCGAGAAGAGACCCAGTACTTC	CASGWTGREETQYF
TRBV28	.	.	TRBJ1-5	TGTGCCAGTGATCAAACAGGAAGCAATCAGCCCCAGCATTTT	CASDQTGSNQPQHF
TRBV5-1	TRBD2	many	TRBJ2-7	TGCGCCAGCAGCTTTAATGGCGGGAGAATGGACGAGCAGTACTTC	CASSFNGGRMDEQYF
TRBV10-2	TRBD2	few	TRBJ2-3	TGCGCCAGCAAGCAGACTAGCGGGAGTTTAGATACGCAGTATTTT	CASKQTSGSLDTQYF
TRBV7-8	TRBD2	.	TRBJ2-1	TGTGCCAGCAGCCGGCCGGGACTAGCTTACAATGAGCAGTTCTTC	CASSRPGLAYNEQFF
TRBV7-3	TRBD2	few	TRBJ2-1	TGTGCCAGCAGCCTAGCGGGAGGGCCTGAGCAGTTCTTC	CASSLAGGPEQFF
TRBV6-2/TRBV6-3	.	.	TRBJ2-5	TGTGCCAGCAGCGGATTCCAAGAGACCCAGTACTTC	CASSGFQETQYF
TRBV7-6	.	many	TRBJ2-4	TGTGCCAGCAGCTCCAGGGACACCAAAAACATTCAGTACTTC	CASSSRDTKNIQYF
TRBV4-3	.	many	TRBJ1-1	TGCGCCAGCAGCCAAGATCTAGAGGGCACTGAAGCTTTCTTT	CASSQDLEGTEAFF
TRBV4-3	.	few	TRBJ2-7	TGCGCCAGCAGCCTAAATCATCGCGACAGTACCTACGAGCAGTACTTC	CASSLNHRDSTYEQYF
TRBV11-2	.	few	TRBJ2-3	TGTGCCAGCAGACCCCGCAGACAAGCTAGCACAGATACGCAGTATTTT	CASRPRRQASTDTQYF
TRBV7-7	TRBD2	few	TRBJ2-1	TGTGCTAGCAGCCCCGGGGGGGCGGGAACGGAGAATGAGCAGTTCTTC	CASSPGGAGTENEQFF
TRBV12-3/TRBV12-4	.	many	TRBJ1-5	TGTGCCAGCAGTTTTTTTGGTCAGCCCCAGCATTTT	CASSFFGQPQHF
TRBV27	TRBD2	.	TRBJ2-1	TGTGCCAGCAGCCGGACTAGCGGTTTTTACAATGAGCAGTTCTTC	CASSRTSGFYNEQFF
TRBV7-8	.	.	TRBJ2-7	TGTGCCAGCAGCTTAGAGGGCGGCGAGGGCTATGAGCAGTACTTC	CASSLEGGEGYEQYF
TRBV4-2	.	.	TRBJ1-5	TGTGCCAGCAGCGAGGAGCCCAATCAGCCCCAGCATTTT	CASSEEPNQPQHF
TRBV7-9	.	many	TRBJ2-5	TGTGCCAGCAGCTTAGTGACACCGCAAGAGACCCAGTACTTC	CASSLVTPQETQYF
TRBV7-9	TRBD1	.	TRBJ2-6	TGTGCCAGCAGCTCACAGGGGGCAAGTGGGGCCACCGTCCTGACTTTC	CASSSQGASGATVLTF
TRBV30	TRBD2	.	TRBJ2-5	TGTGCCTGGAGTACATCGACTAGCGGAGGAGAGACCCAGTACTTC	CAWSTSTSGGETQYF
TRBV5-1	TRBD2	few	TRBJ2-3	TGCGCCAGCAGCTCGGGGGCTAGCGGGAGGGTCGAAGATACGCAGTATTTT	CASSSGASGRVEDTQYF
TRBV7-9	.	few	TRBJ2-7	TGTGCCAGCAGCTCCCAGACGGGACTGATCTACGAGCAGTACTTC	CASSSQTGLIYEQYF
TRBV20-1	.	few	TRBJ1-2	TGCAGTGCTAGAGGAGCAGACGGGGACAACTATGGCTACACCTTC	CSARGADGDNYGYTF
TRBV20-1	.	.	TRBJ2-1	TGCAGTGCTAGAGGGGATGAAGCGGGGACAAAGGGGATTGAGCAGTTCTTC	CSARGDEAGTKGIEQFF
TRBV29-1	TRBD2	.	TRBJ2-7	TGCAGCGTTGAGGTCAGTACTAGCGGATCCTACGAGCAGTACTTC	CSVEVSTSGSYEQYF